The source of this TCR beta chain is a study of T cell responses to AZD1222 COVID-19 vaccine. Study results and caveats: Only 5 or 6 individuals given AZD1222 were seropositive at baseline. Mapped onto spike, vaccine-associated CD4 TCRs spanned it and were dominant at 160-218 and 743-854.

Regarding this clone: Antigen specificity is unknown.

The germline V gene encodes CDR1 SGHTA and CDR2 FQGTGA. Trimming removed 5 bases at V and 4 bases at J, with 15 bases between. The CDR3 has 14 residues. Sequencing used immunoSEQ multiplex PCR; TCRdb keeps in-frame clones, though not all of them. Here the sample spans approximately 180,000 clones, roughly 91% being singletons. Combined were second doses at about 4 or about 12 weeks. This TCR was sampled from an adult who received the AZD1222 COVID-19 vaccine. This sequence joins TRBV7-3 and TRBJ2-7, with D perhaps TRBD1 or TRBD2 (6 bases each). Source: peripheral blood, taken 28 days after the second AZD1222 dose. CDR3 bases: TGTGCCAGCAGCGGCGGGTCGGGGGCATACGAGCAGTACTTC. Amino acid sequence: CASSGGSGAYEQYF.